Below, 4 T cell receptor beta chains from the same sample are listed, as sequenced in a study of shared clonotypes between healthy human individuals. Data came from immunoSEQ multiplex PCR; TCRdb stores just in-frame clones and leaves some out. Counted here are about 520,000 clones, roughly 80% occurring once; the ten biggest clones make up roughly 13%. Material for sequencing was PBMCs. Receptors were obtained from a woman in her forties in good health. Some clones in this sample may be carry-over from other donors' samples.

The V and J genes are TRBV19 and TRBJ1-5; 8 bases map to TRBD1. This CDR3 contains 15 residues. J was trimmed by 5 bases and V by 5 bases; bases with no gene match: 8. Germline V gene sequence: CDR1 LNHDA, CDR2 SQIVND (reference sequence). CDR3 sequence: CASSLNRGSHQPQHF. Here the CDR3 DNA reads TGTGCCAGTAGTTTAAACAGGGGGTCGCATCAGCCCCAGCATTTT.

In its sample, this clone is medium-sized (0.01 to 0.1%). This sample also contains other DNA sequences that code for the same CDR3. The V call is TRBV28, the J call TRBJ2-4; D perhaps matches TRBD2 (5 bases). The CDR3 contains 13 residues. The V and J ends lost 6 bases and 6 bases respectively, with 12 bases between them. Germline CDR1 MDHEN, CDR2 SYDVKM. CDR3 in amino acids: CASRLGILNIQYF. CDR3 DNA sequence: TGTGCCAGCAGACTAGGGATCCTAAACATTCAGTACTTC.

With regard to this clone: A far larger clone is one base from this, pointing to a likely read error. This chain uses TRBV25-1 with TRBJ2-5; 9 bases align to TRBD1. The end of the DNA is better explained by TRBJ2-7, so the J call may be wrong. The germline CDR1 and CDR2 sequences are MGHDK and SYGVNS. The CDR3 spans 12 residues. The DNA for the CDR3 is TGTACCAGCGGGACAGGGACCTACGAGCAGTACTTC. Residues: CTSGTGTYEQYF.

J is TRBJ1-1 and V is TRBV7-9; D unresolved. Germline values: CDR1 SEHNR, CDR2 FQNEAQ (reference sequence). There are 16 residues in the CDR3. V lost 1 base to trimming and J lost 3 bases, with 15 bases between them. CDR3 in DNA: TGTGCCAGCAGCTTAGGAAGGGTGGAGGTGGACACTGAAGCTTTCTTT. Encoded protein: CASSLGRVEVDTEAFF.